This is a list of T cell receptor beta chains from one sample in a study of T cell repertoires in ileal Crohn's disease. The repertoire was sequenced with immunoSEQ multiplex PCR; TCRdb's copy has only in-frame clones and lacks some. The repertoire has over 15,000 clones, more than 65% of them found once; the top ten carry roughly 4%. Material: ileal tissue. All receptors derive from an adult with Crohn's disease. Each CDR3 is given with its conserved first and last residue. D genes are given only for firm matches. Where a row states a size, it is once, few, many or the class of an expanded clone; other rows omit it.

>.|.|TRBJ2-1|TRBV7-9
CASSPNFNDNEQFF
TGTGCCAGCAGCCCTAACTTTAACGACAATGAGCAGTTCTTC
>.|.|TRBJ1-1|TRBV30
CAWELLGEAFF
TGTGCCTGGGAGTTGCTAGGCGAAGCTTTCTTT
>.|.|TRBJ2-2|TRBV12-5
CASGPETGELFF
TGTGCTAGTGGTCCGGAGACCGGGGAGCTGTTTTTT
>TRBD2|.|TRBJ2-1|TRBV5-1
CASSLETSGLGNEQFF
TGCGCCAGCAGCTTGGAGACTAGCGGCCTGGGGAATGAGCAGTTCTTC
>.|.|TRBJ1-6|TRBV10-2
CASSEGRNSPLHF
TGCGCCAGCAGTGAGGGGAGGAATTCACCCCTCCACTTT
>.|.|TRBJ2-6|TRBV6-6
CASSYDSVSGANVLTF
TGTGCCAGCAGTTACGACAGTGTCTCTGGGGCCAACGTCCTGACTTTC
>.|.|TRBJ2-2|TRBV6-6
CASSPPGTGELFF
TGTGCCAGCAGCCCTCCGGGCACCGGGGAGCTGTTTTTT
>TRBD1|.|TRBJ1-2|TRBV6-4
CASSQGQGYGYTF
TGTGCCAGCAGCCAGGGACAGGGCTATGGCTACACCTTC
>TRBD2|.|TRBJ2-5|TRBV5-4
CASSSGTSTFLHF
TGTGCCAGCAGCTCCGGGACTAGCACCTTTTTACACTTC
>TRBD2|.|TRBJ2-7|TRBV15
CATSTRTSGSEQYF
TGTGCCACCAGCACCCGGACTAGCGGGAGCGAGCAGTACTTC
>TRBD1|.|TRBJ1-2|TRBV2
CASSGIGQADGYTF
TGTGCCAGCAGTGGAATAGGACAGGCGGATGGCTACACCTTC
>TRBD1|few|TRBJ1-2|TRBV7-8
CASSAGGKGGYTF
TGTGCCAGCAGCGCAGGGGGAAAAGGCGGCTACACCTTC
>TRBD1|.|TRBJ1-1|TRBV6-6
CASSYPRQGEAFF
TGTGCCAGCAGTTACCCGAGACAGGGTGAAGCTTTCTTT